This TCR beta chain derives from a study of T cell responses to AZD1222 COVID-19 vaccine. Whole-study results and caveats: AZD1222 recipients seropositive at baseline numbered only five to seven. Repertoires were sampled only after the peak T cell response. Vaccine-associated CD4 TCRs ranged over spike, dominating at 160-218 and 743-854. It should be noted that donors were predominantly white British and more often female, and clonal diversity was possibly underestimated.

The CDR3 covers 16 residues. Germline V gene data show CDR1 as LNHDA and CDR2 as SQIVND (reference sequence). V shed 6 bases, J shed 5 bases, and the junction held 11 bases outside the gene matches. Comment on this clone: Antigen unknown.

Data came from immunoSEQ multiplex PCR; TCRdb stores just in-frame clones and leaves some out. The sample has more than 85,000 clones, about 87% seen once. This clonotype was obtained from an adult in good health. The chain combines TRBV19 with TRBJ2-2, with 8 bases aligning to TRBD2. The material was peripheral blood, obtained on day 0 of AZD1222 vaccination. CDR3 DNA: TGTGCCAGTAGAAGGAGCGGGAGCGGTGGTACCGGGGAGCTGTTTTTT. It is translated as CASRRSGSGGTGELFF. Filled out from reference TRBV19 and TRBJ2-2, the complete variable domain reads DGGITQSPKYLFRKEGQNVTLSCEQNLNHDAMYWYRQDPGQGLRLIYYSQIVNDFQKGDIAEGYSVSREKKESFPLTVTSAQKNPTAFYLCASRRSGSGGTGELFFGEGSRLTVL.